This TCR beta chain derives from a study of CD8 T cells in ankylosing spondylitis. Study findings and constraints: The study looked at matched synovial fluid samples from ankylosing spondylitis patients. Disease-linked clones were reported to be significantly enriched there.

The germline gives CDR1 DFQATT, CDR2 SNEGSKA (reference sequence). The CDR3 loop spans 14 amino acids. Unmatched junction bases numbered 9, after V lost 6 bases and J lost 2 bases. This clonotype appeared many times. The target antigen is unknown. TCR beta libraries were made by quantitative 5'-RACE with molecular barcodes. TCRdb reanalysed the 5' RACE reads using MiXCR and keeps one entry per CDR3 protein. This table has about 240,000 distinct CDR3 sequences, 20% to 30% appearing once. The receptor comes from a male donor with ankylosing spondylitis or in good health (not recorded which). V and J are TRBV20-1 and TRBJ2-7; 8 nucleotides align to TRBD2. Sequencing used blood, either unsorted or a sorted T cell fraction (not recorded which). The CDR3 DNA reads as TGCAGTGCCCCCTGGCCGGGGGGGGCCTACGAGCAGTACTTC. Translation: CSAPWPGGAYEQYF.